Listed below are T cell receptor beta chains from one sample, sequenced in a study of blood T cell repertoires in COVID-19. The assay was immunoSEQ multiplex PCR, and TCRdb's table has in-frame clones only and misses some. The table has around 41,000 clones, approximately 83% seen once. Source material: peripheral blood. The receptor source for this set is a woman aged 80 or older with acute or convalescent COVID-19. The conserved cysteine and the conserved F or W are not part of the CDR3 here. A D gene is named only where the DNA matches it firmly.

J gene: TRBJ1-5; D gene: -; V gene: TRBV6-2/TRBV6-3; CDR3 protein: ASSWALGGFQPQH
J gene: TRBJ1-6; D gene: TRBD1; V gene: TRBV27; CDR3 protein: ASSTGGQGEEGSPLH
J gene: TRBJ1-3; D gene: -; V gene: TRBV28; CDR3 protein: ASSFSRLNTIY
J gene: TRBJ2-7; D gene: -; V gene: TRBV5-6; CDR3 protein: ASSLNWAGSSYEQY
J gene: TRBJ2-5; D gene: -; V gene: TRBV6-2/TRBV6-3; CDR3 protein: ASSQIQGGETQY
J gene: TRBJ1-2; D gene: -; V gene: TRBV19; CDR3 protein: ASSIEVGGERANYGYT
J gene: TRBJ2-7; D gene: -; V gene: TRBV20-1; CDR3 protein: SASPAGQSSSEQY
J gene: TRBJ2-5; D gene: -; V gene: TRBV19; CDR3 protein: ASSNTGWETQY
J gene: TRBJ1-4; D gene: TRBD1; V gene: TRBV19; CDR3 protein: ASSTLGDRGREKLF
J gene: TRBJ1-1; D gene: -; V gene: TRBV4-2; CDR3 protein: ASSEPGRGGGEAF
J gene: TRBJ2-7; D gene: -; V gene: TRBV5-1; CDR3 protein: ASSWDRGYEQY
J gene: TRBJ1-1; D gene: -; V gene: TRBV6-5; CDR3 protein: ASRTYRGDTEAF
J gene: TRBJ1-1; D gene: TRBD1; V gene: TRBV7-2; CDR3 protein: ASSLEVSGGYDTEAF
J gene: TRBJ1-2; D gene: TRBD1; V gene: TRBV4-3; CDR3 protein: ASSQDWTGVVYGYT
J gene: TRBJ1-2; D gene: TRBD1; V gene: TRBV27; CDR3 protein: ASRASGQGGGGYT
J gene: TRBJ1-5; D gene: TRBD1; V gene: TRBV7-2; CDR3 protein: ASSSGQGAFQPQH
J gene: TRBJ2-5; D gene: -; V gene: TRBV7-6; CDR3 protein: ASSLVGAGQETQY
J gene: TRBJ2-1; D gene: -; V gene: TRBV11-2; CDR3 protein: ASSLGQYNEQF
J gene: TRBJ2-1; D gene: -; V gene: TRBV9; CDR3 protein: ASSVETGPDNEQF
J gene: TRBJ1-6; D gene: TRBD1; V gene: TRBV6-2/TRBV6-3; CDR3 protein: ASSRTGQGGSPLH
J gene: TRBJ2-1; D gene: TRBD1; V gene: TRBV5-1; CDR3 protein: ASSSRTGDYNEQF
J gene: TRBJ1-4; D gene: -; V gene: TRBV11-2; CDR3 protein: ASSSLSGGKLF
J gene: TRBJ2-5; D gene: TRBD2; V gene: TRBV11-2; CDR3 protein: ASSLDPGRGEETQY
J gene: TRBJ1-2; D gene: -; V gene: TRBV6-1; CDR3 protein: ASSEGTGTNYGYT
J gene: TRBJ2-7; D gene: -; V gene: TRBV7-3; CDR3 protein: ASSFDPSGEQY
J gene: TRBJ1-1; D gene: -; V gene: TRBV6-5; CDR3 protein: ASTETVNTEAF
J gene: TRBJ1-4; D gene: -; V gene: TRBV2; CDR3 protein: ASSVRGRDEKLF
J gene: TRBJ2-4; D gene: -; V gene: TRBV11-1; CDR3 protein: ASSQQGAKNIQY
J gene: TRBJ2-3; D gene: TRBD2; V gene: TRBV5-4; CDR3 protein: ASSLGSGVTDTQY
J gene: TRBJ2-7; D gene: -; V gene: TRBV27; CDR3 protein: ASRGGYYEQY
J gene: TRBJ1-6; D gene: -; V gene: TRBV4-3; CDR3 protein: ASSQSQGSNSPLH
J gene: TRBJ2-5; D gene: TRBD2; V gene: TRBV3-1/TRBV3-2; CDR3 protein: ASSPGTSGGAMEETQY
J gene: TRBJ1-1; D gene: -; V gene: TRBV19; CDR3 protein: ASTLSGHLVEAF
J gene: TRBJ2-7; D gene: TRBD1; V gene: TRBV14; CDR3 protein: ASSHGTGNSYEQY
J gene: TRBJ1-2; D gene: -; V gene: TRBV5-6; CDR3 protein: ASRREAHGYT
J gene: TRBJ2-3; D gene: TRBD1; V gene: TRBV19; CDR3 protein: ASSRDRATDTQY
J gene: TRBJ1-2; D gene: TRBD1; V gene: TRBV27; CDR3 protein: ASSPPLGQGGWT
J gene: TRBJ2-7; D gene: TRBD1; V gene: TRBV10-3; CDR3 protein: AISERGQGSEQY
J gene: TRBJ1-2; D gene: -; V gene: TRBV7-2; CDR3 protein: ASSPFGGNLRLGYT
J gene: TRBJ1-1; D gene: -; V gene: TRBV3-1/TRBV3-2; CDR3 protein: ASSQNSGNTEAF
J gene: TRBJ1-1; D gene: -; V gene: TRBV10-3; CDR3 protein: AISRQLNTEAF
J gene: TRBJ1-1; D gene: -; V gene: TRBV19; CDR3 protein: ASSLTANTEAF
J gene: TRBJ2-5; D gene: -; V gene: TRBV5-6; CDR3 protein: ASRPTGSGETQY
J gene: TRBJ1-1; D gene: -; V gene: TRBV20-1; CDR3 protein: SASEDWNTEAF
J gene: TRBJ2-5; D gene: -; V gene: TRBV6-4; CDR3 protein: ASSSNSGETQY
J gene: TRBJ1-1; D gene: -; V gene: TRBV28; CDR3 protein: ASTSTRTYTKAF
J gene: TRBJ1-4; D gene: -; V gene: TRBV7-7; CDR3 protein: ASSPGVNEKLF
J gene: TRBJ1-1; D gene: -; V gene: TRBV29-1; CDR3 protein: SVRPGMDTEAF
J gene: TRBJ2-7; D gene: TRBD1; V gene: TRBV7-2; CDR3 protein: ASSLFGTGGSEQY